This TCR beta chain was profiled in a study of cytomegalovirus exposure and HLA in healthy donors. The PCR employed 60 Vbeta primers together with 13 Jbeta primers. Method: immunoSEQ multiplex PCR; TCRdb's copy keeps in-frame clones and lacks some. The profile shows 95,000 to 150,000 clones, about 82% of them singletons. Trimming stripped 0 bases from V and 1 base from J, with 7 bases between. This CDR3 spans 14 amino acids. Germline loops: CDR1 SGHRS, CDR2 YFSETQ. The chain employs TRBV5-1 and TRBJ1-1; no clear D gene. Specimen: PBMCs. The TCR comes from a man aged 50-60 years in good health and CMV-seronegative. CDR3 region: CASSLGPENTEAFF. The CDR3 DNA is TGCGCCAGCAGCTTGGGGCCAGAGAACACTGAAGCTTTCTTT.